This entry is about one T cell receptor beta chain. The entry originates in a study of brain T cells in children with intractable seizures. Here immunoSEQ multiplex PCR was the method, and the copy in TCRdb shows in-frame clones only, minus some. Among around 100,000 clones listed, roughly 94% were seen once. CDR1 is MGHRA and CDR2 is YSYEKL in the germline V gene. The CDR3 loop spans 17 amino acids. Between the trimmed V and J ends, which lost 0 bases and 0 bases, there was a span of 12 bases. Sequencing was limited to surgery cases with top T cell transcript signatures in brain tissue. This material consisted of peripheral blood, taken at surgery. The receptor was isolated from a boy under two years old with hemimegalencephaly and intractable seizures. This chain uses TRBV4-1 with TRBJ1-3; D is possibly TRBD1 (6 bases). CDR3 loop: CASSQDSGQRSGNTIYF. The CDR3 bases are TGCGCCAGCAGCCAAGATTCCGGACAGCGCTCTGGAAACACCATATATTTT.